This T cell receptor beta chain was sequenced in a study of neoadjuvant anti-PD-1 for oral cavity cancer. The table came from immunoSEQ multiplex PCR; TCRdb's copy has only in-frame clones and leaves some out. The sample holds tens of thousands of clones; 25% to 30% are singletons and the top ten take 16%. Germline V gene data show CDR1 as SQVTM and CDR2 as ANQGSEA. V was shortened by 7 bases and J by 4 bases, with 16 bases between the two germline ends. CDR3 length equals 13 residues. Time point reported: after neoadjuvant nivolumab, at surgical resection. Stage II-IVA oral cavity squamous cell carcinoma was new and untreated by systemic or radiation therapy.

The chain carries TRBV29-1 and TRBJ1-1, with D possibly being TRBD1 (5 bases). This clonotype was obtained from a person aged 35-79 years with oral cavity squamous cell carcinoma. The source material was tumor tissue, sampled after nivolumab (anti-PD-1) treatment. The DNA for the CDR3 is TGCAGCGCTGGGTTACAGGAGAGCACTGAAGCTTTCTTT. Protein sequence: CSAGLQESTEAFF.